The present TCR beta chain was sequenced within a study of T cells in Graves' hyperthyroidism and ophthalmopathy. Across the study: Peripheral blood was collected at initial diagnosis, before any treatment.

A word on this clonotype: Its antigen is unknown.

Whole-study results and caveats: Ophthalmopathy could be told apart from stable hyperthyroidism with a 13 V-J model. Most thyroid clonotypes expanded above 0.001 were also detected in blood.

CDR1 and CDR2 from the germline V gene are SGHAT and FQNNGV. This CDR3 is built from 18 residues. J was trimmed by 1 base and V by 1 base; bases with no gene match: 8. Using RNA transcripts as the source, TCR beta CDR3 regions were amplified. TCR CDR3 underwent first-round RT-PCR with the HTBI primer set. MiXCR was run by TCRdb on the multiplex PCR reads, yielding one entry per CDR3 protein. The sample has some 180,000 distinct CDR3 sequences; around 17% are singletons. The chain has TRBV11-2 and TRBJ2-7, with 12 bases identical to TRBD2. Sequencing was performed on blood. This TCR derives from a woman in her forties or fifties with Graves' hyperthyroidism. The CDR3 loop reads CASSLAGTSGHNSYEQYF. Written as DNA, the CDR3 is TGTGCCAGCAGCTTAGCGGGGACTAGCGGGCATAATTCCTACGAGCAGTACTTC.